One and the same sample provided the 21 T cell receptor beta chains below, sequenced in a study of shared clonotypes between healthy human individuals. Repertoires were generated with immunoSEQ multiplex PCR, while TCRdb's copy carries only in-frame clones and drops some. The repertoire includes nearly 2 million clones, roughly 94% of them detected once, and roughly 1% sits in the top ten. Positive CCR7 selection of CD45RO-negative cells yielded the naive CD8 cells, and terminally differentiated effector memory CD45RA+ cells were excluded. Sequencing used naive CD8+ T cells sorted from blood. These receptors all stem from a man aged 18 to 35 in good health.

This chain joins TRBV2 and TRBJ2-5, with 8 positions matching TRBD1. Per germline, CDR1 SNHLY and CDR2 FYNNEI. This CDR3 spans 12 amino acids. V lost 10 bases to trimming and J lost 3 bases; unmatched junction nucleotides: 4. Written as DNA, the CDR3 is TGTGCCATCCGACAGGGGAAAGAGACCCAGTACTTC. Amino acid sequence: CAIRQGKETQYF.

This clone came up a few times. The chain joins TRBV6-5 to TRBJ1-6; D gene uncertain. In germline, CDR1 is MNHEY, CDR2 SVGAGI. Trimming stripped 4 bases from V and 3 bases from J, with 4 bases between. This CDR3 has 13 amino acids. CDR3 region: CASSSDYNSPLHF. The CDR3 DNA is TGTGCCAGCAGTTCCGACTATAATTCACCCCTCCACTTT.

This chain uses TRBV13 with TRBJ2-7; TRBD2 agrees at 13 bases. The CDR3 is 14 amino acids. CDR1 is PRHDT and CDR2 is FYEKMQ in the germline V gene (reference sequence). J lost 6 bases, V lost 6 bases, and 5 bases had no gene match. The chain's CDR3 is CASSDGLAGAEQYF. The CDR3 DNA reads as TGTGCCAGCAGTGATGGACTAGCGGGGGCCGAGCAGTACTTC.

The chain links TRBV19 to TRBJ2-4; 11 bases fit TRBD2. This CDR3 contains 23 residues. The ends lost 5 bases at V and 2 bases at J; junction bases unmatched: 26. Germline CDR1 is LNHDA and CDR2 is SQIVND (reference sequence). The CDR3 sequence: CASSPYRDRDGTSGSNPKNIQYF. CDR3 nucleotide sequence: TGTGCCAGTAGTCCCTACCGGGACAGGGATGGGACTAGCGGATCCAACCCCAAAAACATTCAGTACTTC.

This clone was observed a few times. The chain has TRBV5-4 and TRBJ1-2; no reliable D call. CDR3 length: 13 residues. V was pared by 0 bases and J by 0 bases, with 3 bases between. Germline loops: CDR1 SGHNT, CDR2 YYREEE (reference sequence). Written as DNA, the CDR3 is TGTGCCAGCAGCTTGGAGGCTAACTATGGCTACACCTTC. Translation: CASSLEANYGYTF.

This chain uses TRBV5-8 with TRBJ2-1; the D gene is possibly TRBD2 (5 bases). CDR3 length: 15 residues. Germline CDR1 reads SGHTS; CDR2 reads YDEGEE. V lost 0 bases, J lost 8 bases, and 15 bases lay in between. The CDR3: CASSLAQEAKYEQFF. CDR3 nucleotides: TGTGCCAGCAGCTTGGCTCAGGAGGCTAAATATGAGCAGTTCTTC.

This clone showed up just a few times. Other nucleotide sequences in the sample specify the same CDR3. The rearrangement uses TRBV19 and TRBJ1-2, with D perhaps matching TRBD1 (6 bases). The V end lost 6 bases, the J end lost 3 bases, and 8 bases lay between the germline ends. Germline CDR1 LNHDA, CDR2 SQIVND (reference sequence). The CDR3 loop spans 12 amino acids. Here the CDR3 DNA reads TGTGCCAGTAGACAGGGAGACTATGGCTACACCTTC. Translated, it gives CASRQGDYGYTF.

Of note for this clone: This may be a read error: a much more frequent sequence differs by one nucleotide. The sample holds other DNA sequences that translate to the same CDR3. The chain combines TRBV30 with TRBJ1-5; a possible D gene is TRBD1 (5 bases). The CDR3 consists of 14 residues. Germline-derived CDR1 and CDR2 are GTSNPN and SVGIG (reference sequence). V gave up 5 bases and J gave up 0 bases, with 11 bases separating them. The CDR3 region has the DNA TGTGCCTGGGGGACTGAAAATAGCAATCAGCCCCAGCATTTT. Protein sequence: CAWGTENSNQPQHF.

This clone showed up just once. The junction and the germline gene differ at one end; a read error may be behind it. DNA of the CDR3: TGTGCCAGCAGTTCAAGTGCTAACTATGACTACACCTTC. Translation gives CASSSSANYDYTF. The chain joins TRBV6-5 to TRBJ1-2; no clear D. In germline, CDR1 is MNHEY, CDR2 SVGAGI. The CDR3 totals 13 residues.

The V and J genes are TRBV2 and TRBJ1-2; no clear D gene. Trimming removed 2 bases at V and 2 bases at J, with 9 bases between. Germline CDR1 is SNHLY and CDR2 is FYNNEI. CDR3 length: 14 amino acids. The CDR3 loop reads CASSEIKPNYGYTF. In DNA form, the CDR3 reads TGTGCCAGCAGTGAAATAAAACCCAACTATGGCTACACCTTC.

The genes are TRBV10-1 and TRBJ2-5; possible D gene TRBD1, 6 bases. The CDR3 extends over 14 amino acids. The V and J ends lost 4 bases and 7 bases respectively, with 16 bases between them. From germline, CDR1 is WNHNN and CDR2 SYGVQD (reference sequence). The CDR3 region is CASSVLQGQGTQYF. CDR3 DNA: TGCGCCAGCAGTGTCCTACAGGGTCAGGGGACCCAGTACTTC.

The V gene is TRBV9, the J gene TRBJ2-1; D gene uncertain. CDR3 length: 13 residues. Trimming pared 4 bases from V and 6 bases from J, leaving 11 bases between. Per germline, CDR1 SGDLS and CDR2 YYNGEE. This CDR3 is CASSSGPSNEQFF. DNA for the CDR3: TGTGCCAGCAGCTCGGGTCCCAGCAATGAGCAGTTCTTC.

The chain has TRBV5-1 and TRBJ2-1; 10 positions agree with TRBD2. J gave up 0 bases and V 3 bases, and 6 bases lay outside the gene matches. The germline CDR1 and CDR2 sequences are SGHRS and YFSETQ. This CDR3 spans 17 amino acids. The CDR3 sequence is CASSSSPSGSSYNEQFF. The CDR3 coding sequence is TGCGCCAGCAGCTCGTCTCCTAGCGGGAGCTCCTACAATGAGCAGTTCTTC. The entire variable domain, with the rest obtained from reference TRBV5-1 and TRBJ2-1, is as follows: KAGVTQTPRYLIKTRGQQVTLSCSPISGHRSVSWYQQTPGQGLQFLFEYFSETQRNKGNFPGRFSGRQFSNSRSEMNVSTLELGDSALYLCASSSSPSGSSYNEQFFGPGTRLTVL.

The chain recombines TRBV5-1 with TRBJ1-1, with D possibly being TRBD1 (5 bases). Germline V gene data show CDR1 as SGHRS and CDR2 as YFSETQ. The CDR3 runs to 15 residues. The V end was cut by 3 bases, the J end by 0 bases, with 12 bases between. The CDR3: CASSSAGGMNTEAFF. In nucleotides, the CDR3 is TGCGCCAGCAGCTCCGCTGGGGGGATGAACACTGAAGCTTTCTTT.

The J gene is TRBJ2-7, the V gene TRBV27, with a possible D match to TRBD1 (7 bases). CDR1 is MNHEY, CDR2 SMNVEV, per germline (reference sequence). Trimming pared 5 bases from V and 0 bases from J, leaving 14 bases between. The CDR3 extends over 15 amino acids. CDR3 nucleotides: TGTGCCAGCAGTACCCGGCGGGACAGCTCCTACGAGCAGTACTTC. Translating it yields CASSTRRDSSYEQYF.

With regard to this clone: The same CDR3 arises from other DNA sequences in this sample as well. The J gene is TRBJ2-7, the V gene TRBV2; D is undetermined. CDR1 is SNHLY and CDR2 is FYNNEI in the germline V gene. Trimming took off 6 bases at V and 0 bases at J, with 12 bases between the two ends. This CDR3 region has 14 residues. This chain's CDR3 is CASSPGRSSYEQYF. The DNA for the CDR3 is TGTGCCAGCAGCCCAGGCAGGAGCTCCTACGAGCAGTACTTC.

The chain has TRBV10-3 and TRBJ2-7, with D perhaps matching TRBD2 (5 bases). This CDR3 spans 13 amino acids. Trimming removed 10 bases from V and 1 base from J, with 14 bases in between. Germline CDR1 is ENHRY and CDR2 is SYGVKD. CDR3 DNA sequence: TGTGCCACCCATCCGGGGTCTTCCTACGAGCAGTACTTC. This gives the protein CATHPGSSYEQYF.

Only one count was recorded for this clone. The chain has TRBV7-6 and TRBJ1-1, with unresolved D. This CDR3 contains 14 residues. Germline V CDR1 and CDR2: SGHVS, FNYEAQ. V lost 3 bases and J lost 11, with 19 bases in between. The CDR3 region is CASSLGEGSVSAFF. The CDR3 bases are TGTGCCAGCAGCTTGGGCGAGGGCTCTGTGTCCGCTTTCTTT.

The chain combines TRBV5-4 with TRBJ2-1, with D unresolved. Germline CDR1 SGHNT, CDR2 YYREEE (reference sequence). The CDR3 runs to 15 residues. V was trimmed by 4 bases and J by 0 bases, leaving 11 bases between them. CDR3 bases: TGTGCCAGCAGCCCCATGACTGGCTCCTACAATGAGCAGTTCTTC. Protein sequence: CASSPMTGSYNEQFF. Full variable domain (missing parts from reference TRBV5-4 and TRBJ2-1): ETGVTQSPTHLIKTRGQQVTLRCSSQSGHNTVSWYQQALGQGPQFIFQYYREEENGRGNFPPRFSGLQFPNYSSELNVNALELDDSALYLCASSPMTGSYNEQFFGPGTRLTVL.

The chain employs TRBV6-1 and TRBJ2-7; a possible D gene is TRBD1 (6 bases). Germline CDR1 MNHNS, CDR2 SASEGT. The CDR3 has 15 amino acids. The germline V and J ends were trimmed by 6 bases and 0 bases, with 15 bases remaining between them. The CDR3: CASRETGTSSYEQYF. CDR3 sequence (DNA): TGTGCCAGCAGAGAGACAGGAACTAGCTCCTACGAGCAGTACTTC.

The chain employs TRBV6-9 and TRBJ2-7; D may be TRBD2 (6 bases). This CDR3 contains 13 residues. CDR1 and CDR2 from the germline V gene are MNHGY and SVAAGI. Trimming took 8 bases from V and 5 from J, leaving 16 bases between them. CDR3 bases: TGTGCCAGCGTAGATGGAGGGAGGCACGAGCAGTACTTC. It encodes CASVDGGRHEQYF.